This is a list of T cell receptor beta chains from one sample in a study of shared clonotypes between healthy human individuals. Some clones are missing from TCRdb's copy, which holds only in-frame ones; the method was immunoSEQ multiplex PCR. The table lists 2 million or so clones, approximately 94% of them singletons. Sequencing input: naive CD8+ T cells sorted from blood. The receptor set was obtained from a man aged 18 to 35 in good health. Both conserved end residues are part of each CDR3. A D gene is named only where the DNA matches it firmly. Only some rows state a clone size, as once, few, many or a class for expanded clones.

D gene: NA
V gene: TRBV5-1
clone size: NA
J gene: TRBJ1-4
CDR3 protein: CASSPPGDEKLFF
CDR3 DNA: TGCGCCAGCAGCCCACCAGGGGACGAAAAACTGTTTTTT

D gene: TRBD1
V gene: TRBV2
clone size: NA
J gene: TRBJ2-7
CDR3 protein: CASSEAPTGGYEQYF
CDR3 DNA: TGTGCCAGCAGTGAAGCACCGACAGGGGGCTACGAGCAGTACTTC

D gene: NA
V gene: TRBV6-6
clone size: NA
J gene: TRBJ1-1
CDR3 protein: CASSWGYSEAFF
CDR3 DNA: TGTGCCAGCAGTTGGGGGTATTCTGAAGCTTTCTTT

D gene: NA
V gene: TRBV4-3
clone size: NA
J gene: TRBJ2-7
CDR3 protein: CASSHQPYYEQYF
CDR3 DNA: TGCGCCAGCAGCCACCAGCCTTACTACGAGCAGTACTTC

D gene: NA
V gene: TRBV27
clone size: NA
J gene: TRBJ2-7
CDR3 protein: CASSLAGAGNTYEQYF
CDR3 DNA: TGTGCCAGCAGTTTAGCCGGGGCAGGGAATACCTACGAGCAGTACTTC

D gene: NA
V gene: TRBV4-1
clone size: NA
J gene: TRBJ2-7
CDR3 protein: CASSQDYRGSSYEQYF
CDR3 DNA: TGCGCCAGCAGCCAAGATTATCGCGGTAGCTCCTACGAGCAGTACTTC

D gene: NA
V gene: TRBV5-6
clone size: NA
J gene: TRBJ2-7
CDR3 protein: CASSFGQSDYEQYF
CDR3 DNA: TGTGCCAGCAGCTTCGGCCAAAGTGACTACGAGCAGTACTTC

D gene: NA
V gene: TRBV6-6
clone size: NA
J gene: TRBJ1-1
CDR3 protein: CASIKGAGEAFF
CDR3 DNA: TGTGCCAGCATAAAAGGGGCCGGTGAAGCTTTCTTT

D gene: TRBD1
V gene: TRBV27
clone size: NA
J gene: TRBJ1-2
CDR3 protein: CASSLTGGAVGYTF
CDR3 DNA: TGTGCCAGCAGTTTAACAGGGGGGGCGGTTGGCTACACCTTC

D gene: NA
V gene: TRBV6-1
clone size: NA
J gene: TRBJ2-1
CDR3 protein: CASRDTGSGDNEQFF
CDR3 DNA: TGTGCCAGCAGGGATACGGGGTCCGGGGACAACGAGCAGTTCTTC

D gene: TRBD2
V gene: TRBV4-1
clone size: once
J gene: TRBJ2-7
CDR3 protein: CASSQELAGTYEQYF
CDR3 DNA: TGCGCCAGCAGCCAAGAATTAGCGGGTACCTACGAGCAGTACTTC

D gene: NA
V gene: TRBV19
clone size: NA
J gene: TRBJ1-5
CDR3 protein: CASSIATVGNQPQHF
CDR3 DNA: TGTGCCAGTAGTATAGCGACAGTGGGCAATCAGCCCCAGCATTTT

D gene: TRBD2
V gene: TRBV19
clone size: once
J gene: TRBJ2-7
CDR3 protein: CASRLAGTSYEQYF
CDR3 DNA: TGTGCCAGTAGATTAGCGGGGACCTCCTACGAGCAGTACTTC

D gene: TRBD1
V gene: TRBV9
clone size: NA
J gene: TRBJ1-5
CDR3 protein: CASSAQSRTGANSNQPQHF
CDR3 DNA: TGTGCCAGCAGCGCCCAGTCTCGGACAGGGGCAAATAGCAATCAGCCCCAGCATTTT

D gene: TRBD2
V gene: TRBV9
clone size: NA
J gene: TRBJ2-7
CDR3 protein: CASSGTSGEQYF
CDR3 DNA: TGTGCCAGCAGCGGGACTAGTGGTGAGCAGTACTTC

D gene: TRBD1
V gene: TRBV6-5
clone size: NA
J gene: TRBJ2-7
CDR3 protein: CASSYREGADEQYF
CDR3 DNA: TGTGCCAGCAGTTACCGAGAGGGGGCGGACGAGCAGTACTTC

D gene: TRBD2
V gene: TRBV7-6
clone size: NA
J gene: TRBJ2-1
CDR3 protein: CASSFEGGNNEQFF
CDR3 DNA: TGTGCCAGCAGCTTCGAGGGAGGGAACAATGAGCAGTTCTTC

D gene: NA
V gene: TRBV5-5
clone size: NA
J gene: TRBJ2-4
CDR3 protein: CASSLLFPGTNIQYF
CDR3 DNA: TGTGCCAGCAGCTTACTATTTCCCGGGACGAACATTCAGTACTTC

D gene: NA
V gene: TRBV7-9
clone size: NA
J gene: TRBJ2-1
CDR3 protein: CASSLALDEQFF
CDR3 DNA: TGTGCCAGCAGCTTAGCGTTAGATGAGCAGTTCTTC

D gene: NA
V gene: TRBV5-4
clone size: NA
J gene: TRBJ2-3
CDR3 protein: CASSFFRIGTDTQYF
CDR3 DNA: TGTGCCAGCAGCTTTTTCCGTATCGGGACAGATACGCAGTATTTT

D gene: NA
V gene: TRBV9
clone size: NA
J gene: TRBJ2-7
CDR3 protein: CASSVGGGTHEQYF
CDR3 DNA: TGTGCCAGCAGCGTAGGAGGGGGGACCCACGAGCAGTACTTC

D gene: NA
V gene: TRBV14
clone size: NA
J gene: TRBJ2-7
CDR3 protein: CASSRTGWGYEQYF
CDR3 DNA: TGTGCCAGCAGCCGTACAGGTTGGGGCTACGAGCAGTACTTC

D gene: NA
V gene: TRBV12-5
clone size: NA
J gene: TRBJ2-2
CDR3 protein: CASGPQVRGWYTGELFF
CDR3 DNA: TGTGCTAGTGGACCCCAGGTCCGGGGGTGGTACACCGGGGAGCTGTTTTTT

D gene: TRBD2
V gene: TRBV7-9
clone size: NA
J gene: TRBJ2-3
CDR3 protein: CASSGTSGGDTQYF
CDR3 DNA: TGTGCCAGCAGCGGGACTAGCGGGGGTGATACGCAGTATTTT

D gene: TRBD2
V gene: TRBV19
clone size: NA
J gene: TRBJ2-2
CDR3 protein: CASSIGLAVNTGELFF
CDR3 DNA: TGTGCCAGTAGTATAGGACTAGCGGTGAACACCGGGGAGCTGTTTTTT

D gene: NA
V gene: TRBV9
clone size: NA
J gene: TRBJ2-5
CDR3 protein: CASSVGGQSQETQYF
CDR3 DNA: TGTGCCAGCAGCGTAGGCGGCCAGAGCCAAGAGACCCAGTACTTC

D gene: TRBD1
V gene: TRBV28
clone size: NA
J gene: TRBJ1-1
CDR3 protein: CASNLRGRLAEAFF
CDR3 DNA: TGTGCCAGCAACTTGAGGGGGCGGCTTGCTGAAGCTTTCTTT

D gene: TRBD1
V gene: TRBV2
clone size: NA
J gene: TRBJ2-7
CDR3 protein: CASSLRTGSSYEQYF
CDR3 DNA: TGTGCCAGCAGTCTGAGGACAGGGAGCTCCTACGAGCAGTACTTC

D gene: NA
V gene: TRBV5-4
clone size: few
J gene: TRBJ2-1
CDR3 protein: CASSGTAYNEQFF
CDR3 DNA: TGTGCCAGCAGCGGAACAGCTTACAATGAGCAGTTCTTC

D gene: TRBD2
V gene: TRBV28
clone size: NA
J gene: TRBJ2-7
CDR3 protein: CASSYTTSGSEQYF
CDR3 DNA: TGTGCCAGCAGTTATACGACTAGCGGGAGCGAGCAGTACTTC

D gene: NA
V gene: TRBV28
clone size: NA
J gene: TRBJ2-7
CDR3 protein: CASSLIGVTPPREQYF
CDR3 DNA: TGTGCCAGCAGTTTAATTGGGGTCACCCCCCCACGCGAGCAGTACTTC

D gene: NA
V gene: TRBV6-5
clone size: NA
J gene: TRBJ2-7
CDR3 protein: CASSTQSYEQYF
CDR3 DNA: TGTGCCAGCAGTACCCAATCCTACGAGCAGTACTTC

D gene: TRBD1
V gene: TRBV2
clone size: NA
J gene: TRBJ1-2
CDR3 protein: CASSGEQGAIGGYTF
CDR3 DNA: TGTGCCAGCAGTGGGGAACAGGGGGCTATAGGTGGCTACACCTTC

D gene: TRBD1
V gene: TRBV30
clone size: NA
J gene: TRBJ1-6
CDR3 protein: CAWGRTGQHNSPLHF
CDR3 DNA: TGTGCCTGGGGTAGAACGGGACAGCATAATTCACCCCTCCACTTT

D gene: TRBD2
V gene: TRBV6-6
clone size: NA
J gene: TRBJ2-7
CDR3 protein: CASSYAGTSGYEQYF
CDR3 DNA: TGTGCCAGCAGTTACGCCGGGACTAGCGGCTACGAGCAGTACTTC

D gene: TRBD1
V gene: TRBV18
clone size: NA
J gene: TRBJ1-6
CDR3 protein: CASSPSRQGTNSPLHF
CDR3 DNA: TGTGCCAGCTCACCAAGCAGACAGGGTACAAATTCACCCCTCCACTTT

D gene: TRBD2
V gene: TRBV7-2
clone size: once
J gene: TRBJ2-3
CDR3 protein: CASSLDGTSGTMQYF
CDR3 DNA: TGTGCCAGCAGCTTAGATGGGACTAGCGGGACCATGCAGTATTTT

D gene: NA
V gene: TRBV19
clone size: NA
J gene: TRBJ2-3
CDR3 protein: CASSTPGLGTDTQYF
CDR3 DNA: TGTGCCAGTTCTACCCCGGGACTGGGCACAGATACGCAGTATTTT

D gene: TRBD1
V gene: TRBV6-5
clone size: NA
J gene: TRBJ2-7
CDR3 protein: CASSPDGQGRYEQYF
CDR3 DNA: TGTGCCAGCAGTCCAGACGGACAGGGTCGGTACGAGCAGTACTTC

D gene: NA
V gene: TRBV5-1
clone size: NA
J gene: TRBJ2-7
CDR3 protein: CASSLGVGLRVYEQYF
CDR3 DNA: TGCGCCAGCAGCTTGGGGGTAGGTTTGCGGGTCTACGAGCAGTACTTC

D gene: TRBD2
V gene: TRBV4-1
clone size: NA
J gene: TRBJ2-1
CDR3 protein: CASSHGLAGDPIF
CDR3 DNA: TGCGCCAGCAGCCACGGTTTAGCGGGGGACCCAATCTTC

D gene: NA
V gene: TRBV7-9
clone size: NA
J gene: TRBJ1-1
CDR3 protein: CASSVLEDTEAFF
CDR3 DNA: TGTGCCAGCAGCGTTCTGGAGGACACTGAAGCTTTCTTT

D gene: NA
V gene: TRBV11-2
clone size: NA
J gene: TRBJ2-7
CDR3 protein: CASSWDGSYEQYF
CDR3 DNA: TGTGCCAGCAGTTGGGACGGATCCTACGAGCAGTACTTC

D gene: NA
V gene: TRBV4-1
clone size: NA
J gene: TRBJ2-5
CDR3 protein: CASSPLWQQQETQYF
CDR3 DNA: TGCGCCAGCAGCCCTCTATGGCAACAACAAGAGACCCAGTACTTC

D gene: NA
V gene: TRBV30
clone size: NA
J gene: TRBJ1-4
CDR3 protein: CAWSALGGRGEKLFF
CDR3 DNA: TGTGCCTGGAGTGCACTTGGGGGGCGCGGTGAAAAACTGTTTTTT

D gene: NA
V gene: TRBV7-9
clone size: NA
J gene: TRBJ2-7
CDR3 protein: CASSHPYEQYF
CDR3 DNA: TGTGCCAGCAGCCATCCCTACGAGCAGTACTTC

D gene: NA
V gene: TRBV10-3
clone size: NA
J gene: TRBJ2-5
CDR3 protein: CAISVGGETQYF
CDR3 DNA: TGTGCCATCAGTGTTGGGGGAGAGACCCAGTACTTC

D gene: NA
V gene: TRBV9
clone size: NA
J gene: TRBJ1-1
CDR3 protein: CASSVAGLTEAFF
CDR3 DNA: TGTGCCAGCAGCGTAGCGGGTCTTACTGAAGCTTTCTTT

D gene: NA
V gene: TRBV9
clone size: NA
J gene: TRBJ2-7
CDR3 protein: CASSVEATTSYEQYF
CDR3 DNA: TGTGCCAGCAGCGTAGAGGCCACCACCTCATACGAGCAGTACTTC

D gene: NA
V gene: TRBV10-3
clone size: NA
J gene: TRBJ1-2
CDR3 protein: CAISEAGDYGYTF
CDR3 DNA: TGTGCCATCAGTGAAGCAGGGGACTATGGCTACACCTTC

D gene: NA
V gene: TRBV9
clone size: NA
J gene: TRBJ1-2
CDR3 protein: CASSAGGSGAVYGYTF
CDR3 DNA: TGTGCCAGCAGCGCCGGTGGATCGGGGGCCGTCTATGGCTACACCTTC